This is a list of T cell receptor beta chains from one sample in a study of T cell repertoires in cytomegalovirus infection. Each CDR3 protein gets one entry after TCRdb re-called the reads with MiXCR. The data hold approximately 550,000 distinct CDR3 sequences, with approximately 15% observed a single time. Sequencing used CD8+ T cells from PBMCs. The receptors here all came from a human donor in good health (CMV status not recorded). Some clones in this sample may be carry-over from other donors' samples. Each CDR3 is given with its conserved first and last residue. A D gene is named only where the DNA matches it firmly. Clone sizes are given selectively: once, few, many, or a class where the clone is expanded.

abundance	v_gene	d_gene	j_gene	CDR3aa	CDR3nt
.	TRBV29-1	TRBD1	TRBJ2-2	CSVATGGYGGELFF	TGCAGCGTCGCTACAGGGGGCTACGGCGGGGAGCTGTTTTTT
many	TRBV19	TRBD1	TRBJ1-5	CASRPDRAGQPQHF	TGTGCCAGTCGTCCAGACAGGGCTGGACAGCCCCAGCATTTT
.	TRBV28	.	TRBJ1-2	CASSPGEEYGYTF	TGTGCCAGCAGTCCAGGGGAAGAGTATGGCTACACCTTC
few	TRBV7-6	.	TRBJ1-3	CASSLSRIGGNTIYF	TGTGCCAGCAGCTTAAGCAGGATCGGCGGAAACACCATATATTTT
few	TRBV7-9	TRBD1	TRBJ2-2	CASSPQGTGTGELFF	TGTGCCAGCAGCCCCCAGGGGACAGGCACCGGGGAGCTGTTTTTT
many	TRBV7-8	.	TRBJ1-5	CASSTDIARPQHF	TGTGCCAGCAGTACGGACATCGCCCGGCCCCAGCATTTT
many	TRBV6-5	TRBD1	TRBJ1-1	CASSPDRAPEAFF	TGTGCCAGCAGCCCCGACAGGGCTCCTGAAGCTTTCTTT
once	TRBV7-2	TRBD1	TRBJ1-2	CASSPEGATNYVYTF	TGTGCCAGCAGCCCGGAGGGGGCAACTAACTATGTCTACACCTTC
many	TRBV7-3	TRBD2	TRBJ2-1	CASSFAGGPSNEQFF	TGTGCCAGCAGCTTTGCGGGAGGGCCGTCCAATGAGCAGTTCTTC
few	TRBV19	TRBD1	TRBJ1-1	CASKDRERETEAFF	TGTGCCAGTAAAGACAGGGAGAGGGAAACTGAAGCTTTCTTT
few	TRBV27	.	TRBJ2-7	CASSPLPSAAYEQYF	TGTGCCAGCAGCCCCCTACCCTCCGCCGCCTACGAGCAGTACTTC
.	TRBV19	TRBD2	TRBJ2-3	CASSHFLAGGGDTQYF	TGTGCCAGTAGTCACTTCCTAGCGGGGGGAGGAGATACGCAGTATTTT
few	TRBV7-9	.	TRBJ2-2	CASSPWRDGELFF	TGTGCCAGCAGCCCCTGGAGGGACGGGGAGCTGTTTTTT
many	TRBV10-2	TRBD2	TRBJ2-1	CASSDTSGRSEQFF	TGCGCCAGCAGTGACACTAGCGGGAGGTCTGAGCAGTTCTTC
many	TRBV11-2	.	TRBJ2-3	CASSLQAQYF	TGTGCCAGCAGCCTCCAGGCGCAGTATTTT
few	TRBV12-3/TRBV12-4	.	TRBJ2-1	CASSWETYNEQFF	TGTGCCAGCAGTTGGGAGACCTACAATGAGCAGTTCTTC
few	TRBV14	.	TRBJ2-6	CASSQSAGWSGANVLTF	TGTGCCAGCAGCCAATCGGCGGGATGGTCTGGGGCCAACGTCCTGACTTTC
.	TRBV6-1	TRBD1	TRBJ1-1	CASRTGGEGLNTEAFF	TGTGCCAGCAGAACAGGGGGAGAGGGGTTGAACACTGAAGCTTTCTTT
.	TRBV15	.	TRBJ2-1	CATSRVRGEDNEQFF	TGTGCCACCAGCAGAGTTCGGGGCGAAGACAATGAGCAGTTCTTC
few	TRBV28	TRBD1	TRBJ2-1	CASSLRTGGAVDEQFF	TGTGCCAGCTCCCTACGGACAGGGGGCGCGGTTGATGAGCAGTTCTTC
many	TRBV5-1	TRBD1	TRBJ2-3	CASSRIPGQGASTDTQYF	TGCGCCAGCAGCCGTATCCCGGGACAGGGGGCTAGCACAGATACGCAGTATTTT
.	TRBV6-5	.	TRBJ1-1	CASIPGTSWSEAFF	TGTGCCAGCATTCCAGGGACGTCGTGGTCTGAAGCTTTCTTT
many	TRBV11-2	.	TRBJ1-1	CASSLERWAEEAFF	TGTGCCAGCAGCTTAGAAAGGTGGGCGGAAGAAGCTTTCTTT
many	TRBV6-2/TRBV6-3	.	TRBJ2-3	CASIEGGGGTDTQYF	TGTGCCAGCATCGAAGGAGGGGGGGGCACAGATACGCAGTATTTT
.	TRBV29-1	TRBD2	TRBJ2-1	CSAISGGFENEQFF	TGCAGCGCAATTAGCGGGGGCTTCGAAAATGAGCAGTTCTTC
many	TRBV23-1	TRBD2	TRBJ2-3	CASIKKLAGGPDHTQYF	TGCGCCAGCATCAAAAAACTAGCGGGAGGGCCGGACCATACGCAGTATTTT
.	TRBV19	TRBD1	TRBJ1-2	CASSIGTGLGYGYTF	TGTGCCAGTAGTATCGGGACAGGGCTCGGCTATGGCTACACCTTC
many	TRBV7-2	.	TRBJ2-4	CASSLNRLPKNIQYF	TGTGCCAGCAGCTTAAACAGACTACCCAAAAACATTCAGTACTTC
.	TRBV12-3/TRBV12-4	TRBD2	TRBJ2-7	CASSYGSGRAKSEQYF	TGTGCCAGCAGTTACGGTAGCGGGAGGGCAAAGAGCGAGCAGTACTTC
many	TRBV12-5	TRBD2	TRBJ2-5	CASGLPPPTSGGSQYF	TGTGCTAGTGGTTTGCCCCCCCCCACTAGCGGGGGCTCCCAGTACTTC
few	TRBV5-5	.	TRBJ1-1	CASSPLPGGGGHEAFF	TGTGCCAGCAGCCCTCTCCCCGGCGGGGGGGGCCACGAAGCTTTCTTT
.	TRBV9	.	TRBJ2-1	CASSAAGHLNNEQFF	TGTGCCAGCAGCGCTGCGGGACACCTGAACAATGAGCAGTTCTTC
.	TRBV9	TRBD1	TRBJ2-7	CASSVAKGAPTYEQYF	TGTGCCAGCAGCGTAGCTAAGGGGGCGCCCACCTACGAGCAGTACTTC
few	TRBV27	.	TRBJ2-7	CASSLSFGYEQYF	TGTGCCAGCAGTTTATCCTTCGGCTACGAGCAGTACTTC
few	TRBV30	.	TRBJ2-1	CAWSVVAEQFF	TGTGCCTGGAGTGTAGTAGCAGAGCAGTTCTTC
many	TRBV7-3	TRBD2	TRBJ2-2	CASSPTLPGGRGRDGELFF	TGTGCCAGCAGCCCCACTCTACCGGGCGGGAGGGGACGAGACGGGGAGCTGTTTTTT
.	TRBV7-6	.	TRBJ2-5	CASSLGVPKTQYF	TGTGCCAGCAGCTTAGGAGTCCCGAAGACCCAGTACTTC
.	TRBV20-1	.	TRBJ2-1	CSAQLARLDNEQFF	TGCAGTGCCCAACTAGCCCGCCTAGACAATGAGCAGTTCTTC
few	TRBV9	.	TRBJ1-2	CASSPHQGDYGYTF	TGTGCCAGCAGCCCCCACCAGGGTGACTATGGCTACACCTTC
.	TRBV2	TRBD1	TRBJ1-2	CASSENPLDRASNYGYTF	TGTGCCAGCAGTGAAAACCCCCTGGACAGGGCATCTAACTATGGCTACACCTTC
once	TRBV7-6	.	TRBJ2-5	CASGTTKETQYF	TGTGCCAGTGGGACCACCAAAGAGACCCAGTACTTC
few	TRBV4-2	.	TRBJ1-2	CASSQESRDDGYTF	TGTGCCAGCAGCCAAGAGAGCAGGGATGATGGCTACACCTTC
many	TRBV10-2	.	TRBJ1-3	CASMAQSSGNTIYF	TGCGCCAGCATGGCGCAGAGCTCTGGAAACACCATATATTTT
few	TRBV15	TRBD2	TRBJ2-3	CATTPAGGRNTQYF	TGTGCCACCACCCCTGCGGGGGGGCGAAATACGCAGTATTTT
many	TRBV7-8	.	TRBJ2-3	CASSSTPGTDTQYF	TGTGCCAGCAGCTCAACACCCGGCACAGATACGCAGTATTTT
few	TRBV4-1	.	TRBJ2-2	CASSGAEYTGELFF	TGCGCCAGCAGCGGGGCAGAATACACCGGGGAGCTGTTTTTT
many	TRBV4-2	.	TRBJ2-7	CASSQDGLEQYF	TGTGCCAGCAGCCAAGATGGGCTCGAGCAGTACTTC
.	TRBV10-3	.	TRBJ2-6	CASREIGANVLTF	TGTGCCAGCCGGGAAATTGGGGCCAACGTCCTGACTTTC
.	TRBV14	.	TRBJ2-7	CASSQGAATYEQYF	TGTGCCAGCAGCCAGGGAGCAGCAACCTACGAGCAGTACTTC
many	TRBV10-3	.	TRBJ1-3	CAIGARGDSGNTIYF	TGTGCCATCGGTGCCAGGGGAGATTCTGGAAACACCATATATTTT
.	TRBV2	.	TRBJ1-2	CASSEALEGHRTYGYTF	TGTGCCAGCAGTGAAGCGCTTGAGGGACACAGGACCTATGGCTACACCTTC
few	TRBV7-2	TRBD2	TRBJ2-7	CATPPWRSGTRGSYEQYF	TGTGCCACCCCCCCCTGGCGGTCGGGGACTAGGGGGTCCTACGAGCAGTACTTC
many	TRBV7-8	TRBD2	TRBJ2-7	CASSYGLAGLGEQYF	TGTGCCAGCAGCTATGGACTAGCGGGCCTAGGGGAGCAGTACTTC
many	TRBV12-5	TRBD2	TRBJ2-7	CASGSGRGAPNSYEQYF	TGTGCTAGTGGTTCCGGGAGGGGGGCACCCAACTCCTACGAGCAGTACTTC
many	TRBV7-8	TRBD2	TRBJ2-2	CASSPLAGVTGELFF	TGTGCCAGCAGCCCTCTAGCGGGAGTCACCGGGGAGCTGTTTTTT
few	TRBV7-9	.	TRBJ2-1	CASSLGTGLEQFF	TGTGCCAGCAGCTTAGGCACAGGGTTGGAGCAGTTCTTC